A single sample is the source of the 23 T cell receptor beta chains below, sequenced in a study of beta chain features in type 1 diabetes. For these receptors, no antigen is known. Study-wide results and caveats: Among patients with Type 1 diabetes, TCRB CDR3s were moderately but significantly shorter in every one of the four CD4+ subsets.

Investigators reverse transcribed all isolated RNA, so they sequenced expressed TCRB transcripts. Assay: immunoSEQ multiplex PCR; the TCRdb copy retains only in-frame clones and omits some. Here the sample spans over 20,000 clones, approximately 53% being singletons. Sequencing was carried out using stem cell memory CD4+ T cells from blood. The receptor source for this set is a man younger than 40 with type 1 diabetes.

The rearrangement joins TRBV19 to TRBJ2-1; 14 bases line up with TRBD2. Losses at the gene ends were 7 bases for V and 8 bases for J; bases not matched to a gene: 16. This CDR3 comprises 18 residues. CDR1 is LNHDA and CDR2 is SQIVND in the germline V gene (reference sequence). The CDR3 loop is CASTLGTSGSTVGDEQFF. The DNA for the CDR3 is TGTGCCAGTACCCTAGGGACTAGCGGGAGTACCGTAGGGGATGAGCAGTTCTTC.

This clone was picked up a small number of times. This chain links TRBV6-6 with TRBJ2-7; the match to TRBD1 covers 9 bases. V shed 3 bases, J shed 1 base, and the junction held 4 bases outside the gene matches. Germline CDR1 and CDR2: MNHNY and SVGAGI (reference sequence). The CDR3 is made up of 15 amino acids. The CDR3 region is CASSYTGQGSYEQYF. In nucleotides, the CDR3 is TGTGCCAGCAGTTATACCGGACAGGGGTCCTACGAGCAGTACTTC.

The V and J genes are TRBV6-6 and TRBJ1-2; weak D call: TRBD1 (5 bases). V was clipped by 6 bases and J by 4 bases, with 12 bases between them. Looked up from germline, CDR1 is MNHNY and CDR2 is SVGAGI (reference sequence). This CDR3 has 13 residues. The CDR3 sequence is CASSIRDGYGYTF. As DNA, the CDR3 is TGTGCCAGCAGCATCAGGGATGGCTATGGCTACACCTTC.

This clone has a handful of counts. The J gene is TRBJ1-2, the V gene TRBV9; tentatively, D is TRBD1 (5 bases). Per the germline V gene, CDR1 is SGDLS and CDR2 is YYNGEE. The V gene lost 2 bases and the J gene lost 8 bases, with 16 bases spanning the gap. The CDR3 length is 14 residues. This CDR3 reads CASSVGPGVGGYTF. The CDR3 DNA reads TGTGCCAGCAGCGTGGGGCCGGGGGTCGGGGGCTACACCTTC.

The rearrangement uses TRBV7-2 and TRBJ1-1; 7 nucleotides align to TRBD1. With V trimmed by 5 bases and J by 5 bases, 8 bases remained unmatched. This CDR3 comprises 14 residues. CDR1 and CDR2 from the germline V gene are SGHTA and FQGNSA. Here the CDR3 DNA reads TGTGCCAGCAGCCCATCAGGGGGGCGTACTGAAGCTTTCTTT. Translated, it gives CASSPSGGRTEAFF.

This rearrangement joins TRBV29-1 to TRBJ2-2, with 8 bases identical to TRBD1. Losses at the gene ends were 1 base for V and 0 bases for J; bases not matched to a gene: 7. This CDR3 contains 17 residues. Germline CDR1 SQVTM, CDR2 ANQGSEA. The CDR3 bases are TGCAGCGTTGAAGGTCCAGGGGGCGACTCGAACACCGGGGAGCTGTTTTTT. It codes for CSVEGPGGDSNTGELFF.

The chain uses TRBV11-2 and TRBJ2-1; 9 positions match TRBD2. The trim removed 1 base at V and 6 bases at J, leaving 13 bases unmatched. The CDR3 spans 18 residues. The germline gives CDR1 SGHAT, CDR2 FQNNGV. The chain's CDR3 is CASSLGIIAGAPSNEQFF. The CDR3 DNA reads TGTGCCAGCAGCTTAGGGATAATAGCGGGAGCGCCATCCAATGAGCAGTTCTTC.

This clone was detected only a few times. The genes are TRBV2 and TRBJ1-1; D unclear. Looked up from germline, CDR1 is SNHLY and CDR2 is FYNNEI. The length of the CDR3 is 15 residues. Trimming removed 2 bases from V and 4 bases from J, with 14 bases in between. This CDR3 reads CASSEWPGGGTEAFF. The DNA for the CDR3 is TGTGCCAGCAGTGAATGGCCGGGTGGTGGCACTGAAGCTTTCTTT.

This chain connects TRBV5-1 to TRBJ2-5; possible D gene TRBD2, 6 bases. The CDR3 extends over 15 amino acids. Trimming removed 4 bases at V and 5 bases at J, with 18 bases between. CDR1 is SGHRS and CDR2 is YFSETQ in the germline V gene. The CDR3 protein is CASSPGTLRGETQYF. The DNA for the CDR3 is TGCGCCAGCAGCCCCGGGACTCTACGGGGGGAGACCCAGTACTTC.

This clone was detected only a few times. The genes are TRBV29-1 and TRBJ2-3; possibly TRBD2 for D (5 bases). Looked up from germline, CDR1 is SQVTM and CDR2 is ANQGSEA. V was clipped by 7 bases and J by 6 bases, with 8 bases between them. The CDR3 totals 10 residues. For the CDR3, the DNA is TGCAGCGCTGGGAGCGATACGCAGTATTTT. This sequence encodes CSAGSDTQYF.

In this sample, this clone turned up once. The DNA of the CDR3 is TGCGCCAGCAGCTTGGGCCAGGGGGCGATCGGCTACACCTTC. Its translation is CASSLGQGAIGYTF. V is TRBV5-1 and J is TRBJ1-2; TRBD1 aligns across 8 bases. The germline V gene encodes CDR1 SGHRS and CDR2 YFSETQ. The V and J ends lost 0 bases and 8 bases, in that order; junction bases with no gene match: 6. The CDR3 loop spans 14 amino acids. The full variable domain, rest sourced from reference TRBV5-1 and TRBJ1-2, is KAGVTQTPRYLIKTRGQQVTLSCSPISGHRSVSWYQQTPGQGLQFLFEYFSETQRNKGNFPGRFSGRQFSNSRSEMNVSTLELGDSALYLCASSLGQGAIGYTFGSGTRLTVV.

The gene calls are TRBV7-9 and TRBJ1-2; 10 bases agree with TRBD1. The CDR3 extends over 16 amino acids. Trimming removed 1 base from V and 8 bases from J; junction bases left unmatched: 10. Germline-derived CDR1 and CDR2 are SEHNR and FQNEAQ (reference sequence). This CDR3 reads CASSLVPPGTGDGYTF. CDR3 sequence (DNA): TGTGCCAGCAGCTTAGTCCCCCCCGGGACAGGGGACGGCTACACCTTC.

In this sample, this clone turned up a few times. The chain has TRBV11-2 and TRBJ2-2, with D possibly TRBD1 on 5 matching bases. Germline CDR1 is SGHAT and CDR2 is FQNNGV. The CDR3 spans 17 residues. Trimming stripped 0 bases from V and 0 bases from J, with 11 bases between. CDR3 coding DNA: TGTGCCAGCAGCTTAGACCCTCCAGGGCCGAACACCGGGGAGCTGTTTTTT. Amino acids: CASSLDPPGPNTGELFF.

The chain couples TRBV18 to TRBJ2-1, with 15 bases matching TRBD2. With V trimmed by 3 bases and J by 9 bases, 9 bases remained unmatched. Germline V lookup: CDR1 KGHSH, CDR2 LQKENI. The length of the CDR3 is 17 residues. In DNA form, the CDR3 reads TGTGCCAGCTCACCCCTTACTGGACTAGCGGGGGGGGGTGAGCAGTTCTTC. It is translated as CASSPLTGLAGGGEQFF.

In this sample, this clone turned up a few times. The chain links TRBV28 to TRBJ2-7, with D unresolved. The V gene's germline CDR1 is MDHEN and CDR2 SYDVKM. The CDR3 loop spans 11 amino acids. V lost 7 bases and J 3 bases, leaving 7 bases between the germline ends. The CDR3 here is CASKFHYEQYF. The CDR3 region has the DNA TGTGCCAGCAAATTCCACTACGAGCAGTACTTC.

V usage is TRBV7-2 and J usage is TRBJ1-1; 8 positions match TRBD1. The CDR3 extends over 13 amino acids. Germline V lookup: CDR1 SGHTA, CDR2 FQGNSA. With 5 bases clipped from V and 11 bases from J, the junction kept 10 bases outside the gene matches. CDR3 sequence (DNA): TGTGCCAGCAGCCAGGACAGGGACAGTGAGGCTTTCTTT. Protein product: CASSQDRDSEAFF.

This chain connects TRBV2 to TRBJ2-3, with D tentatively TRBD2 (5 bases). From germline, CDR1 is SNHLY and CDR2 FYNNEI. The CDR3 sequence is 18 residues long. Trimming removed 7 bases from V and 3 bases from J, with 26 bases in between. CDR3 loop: CASTTSIYSGSMTDTQYF. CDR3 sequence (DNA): TGTGCCAGCACCACTAGTATCTACTCGGGGAGCATGACAGATACGCAGTATTTT.

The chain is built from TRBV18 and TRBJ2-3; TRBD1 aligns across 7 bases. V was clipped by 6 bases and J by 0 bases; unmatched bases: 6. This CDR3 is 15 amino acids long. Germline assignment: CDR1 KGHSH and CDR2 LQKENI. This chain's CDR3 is CASSSTGKSTDTQYF. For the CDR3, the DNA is TGTGCCAGCTCCTCGACAGGGAAAAGCACAGATACGCAGTATTTT.

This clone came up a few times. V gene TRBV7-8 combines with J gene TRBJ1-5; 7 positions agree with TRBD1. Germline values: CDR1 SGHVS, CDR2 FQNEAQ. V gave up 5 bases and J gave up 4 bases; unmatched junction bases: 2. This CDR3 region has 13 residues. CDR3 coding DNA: TGTGCCAGCAGCAGGGACAGAAATCAGCCCCAGCATTTT. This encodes CASSRDRNQPQHF.

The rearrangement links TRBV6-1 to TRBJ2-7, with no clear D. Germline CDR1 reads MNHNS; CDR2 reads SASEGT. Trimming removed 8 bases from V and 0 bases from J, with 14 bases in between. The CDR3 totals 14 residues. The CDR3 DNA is TGTGCCAGCTTCGCCGGGTCGAACTCCTACGAGCAGTACTTC. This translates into CASFAGSNSYEQYF.

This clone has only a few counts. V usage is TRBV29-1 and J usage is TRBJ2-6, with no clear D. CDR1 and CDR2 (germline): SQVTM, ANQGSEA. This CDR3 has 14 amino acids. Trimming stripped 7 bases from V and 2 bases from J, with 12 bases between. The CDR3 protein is CSASSVAGANVLTF. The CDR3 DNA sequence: TGCAGCGCGTCCAGTGTGGCTGGGGCCAACGTCCTGACTTTC.

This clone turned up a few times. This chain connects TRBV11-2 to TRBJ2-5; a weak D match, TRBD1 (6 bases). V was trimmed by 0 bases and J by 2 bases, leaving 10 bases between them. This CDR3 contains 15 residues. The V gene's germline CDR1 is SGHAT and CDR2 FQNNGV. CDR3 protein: CASSLDPGAQETQYF. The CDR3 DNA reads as TGTGCCAGCAGCTTAGATCCAGGGGCTCAAGAGACCCAGTACTTC.

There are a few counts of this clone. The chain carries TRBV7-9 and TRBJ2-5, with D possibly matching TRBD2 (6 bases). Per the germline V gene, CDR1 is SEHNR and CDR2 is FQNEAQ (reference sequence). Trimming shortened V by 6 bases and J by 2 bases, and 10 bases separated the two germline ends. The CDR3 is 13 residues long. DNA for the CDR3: TGTGCCAGCAGACCAAGCGGGCAAGAGACCCAGTACTTC. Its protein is CASRPSGQETQYF.